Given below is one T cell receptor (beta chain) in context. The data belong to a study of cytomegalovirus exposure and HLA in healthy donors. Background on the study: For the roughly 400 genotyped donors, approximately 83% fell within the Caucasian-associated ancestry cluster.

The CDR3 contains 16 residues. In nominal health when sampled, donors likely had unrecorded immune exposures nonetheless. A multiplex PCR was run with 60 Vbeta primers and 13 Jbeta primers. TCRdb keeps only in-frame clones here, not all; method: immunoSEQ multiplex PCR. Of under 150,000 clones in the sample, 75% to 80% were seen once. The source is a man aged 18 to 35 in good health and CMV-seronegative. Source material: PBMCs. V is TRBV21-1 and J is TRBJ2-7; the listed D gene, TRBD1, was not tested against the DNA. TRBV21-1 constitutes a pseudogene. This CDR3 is CASSKSPRAYSYEQYF. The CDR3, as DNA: TGTGCCAGCAGCAAAAGCCCCAGGGCTTACTCCTACGAGCAGTACTTC.